This T cell receptor (beta chain) was observed in a study of T cell clonotyping in hematopoietic cell transplantation. About the research overall: Recipients' pretransplant samples followed cytoreduction. General study findings and limits: Few recipient clonotypes overlapped donors; over 97% were de novo at given depth. After transplant, recipient diversity fell while pathologically expanded clonotypes grew through day 180. Graft donor and pretransplant recipient Inverse Simpson Index values predicted broader posttransplant TCR diversity.

Generated by immunoSEQ multiplex PCR, the TCRdb table keeps only in-frame clones and is missing some. The sample yields approximately 50,000 clones, approximately 84% seen once. In regard to this clone: Its antigen is still unknown.

V was clipped by 8 bases and J by 0 bases, with 2 bases between them. The germline CDR1 and CDR2 sequences are MNHNY and SVGAGI (reference sequence). The length of the CDR3 is 12 residues. Sample time point: recipient sample about 28 days before transplant, after cytoreduction. The sequences come from peripheral blood mononuclear cells, collected before stem cell transplant. The rearrangement uses TRBV6-6 and TRBJ2-6, with D uncertain. The clonotype comes from a man in his sixties with biphenotypic leukemia. Some clones in this sample may be carry-over from other donors' samples. The CDR3 bases are TGTGCCAGCTTCTCTGGGGCCAACGTCCTGACTTTC. Amino acid sequence: CASFSGANVLTF.